This TCR beta chain was captured by sequencing in a study of blood T cell repertoires in COVID-19. At the level of the study: PBMCs, B-cell-depleted T cells, or T cells were the source of the cDNA or gDNA that made up the material.

Trimming took off 2 bases at V and 4 bases at J, with 14 bases between the two ends. The CDR3 spans 15 residues. CDR1 and CDR2 from the germline V gene are SQVTM and ANQGSEA. Some clones are missing from TCRdb's copy, which holds only in-frame ones; the method was immunoSEQ multiplex PCR. The sample includes approximately 150,000 clones, 84% of them seen just once. The chain recombines TRBV29-1 with TRBJ1-4; D may be TRBD1 (5 bases). The TCR was taken from a man younger than 45 with COVID-19, enrolled during active disease. Sequenced: peripheral blood. The CDR3 DNA reads as TGCAGCGTTGAATCCTCCGACAGCTATAATGAAAAACTGTTTTTT. Translated, it gives CSVESSDSYNEKLFF.